This TCR beta chain was sequenced during a study of blood T cell repertoires in COVID-19. Study-wide context: Sample material is recorded as cDNA or gDNA derived from T cells, B-cell-depleted T cells, or PBMCs.

CDR1 and CDR2 (germline): MNHNY, SVGAGI (reference sequence). The CDR3 is 14 residues long. V was clipped by 6 bases and J by 5 bases, with 14 bases between them. Repertoires were generated with immunoSEQ multiplex PCR, while TCRdb's copy carries only in-frame clones and drops some. The sample consists of roughly 94,000 clones, 70% to 85% of them appearing once. The receptor was isolated from a man aged 60-69 years with acute or convalescent COVID-19. The V and J genes are TRBV6-6 and TRBJ1-5, with D tentatively TRBD1 (6 bases). The sequenced sample consisted of peripheral blood. The CDR3 spells CASSPGQDYQPQHF. CDR3 nucleotides: TGTGCCAGCAGCCCGGGACAAGACTATCAGCCCCAGCATTTT.